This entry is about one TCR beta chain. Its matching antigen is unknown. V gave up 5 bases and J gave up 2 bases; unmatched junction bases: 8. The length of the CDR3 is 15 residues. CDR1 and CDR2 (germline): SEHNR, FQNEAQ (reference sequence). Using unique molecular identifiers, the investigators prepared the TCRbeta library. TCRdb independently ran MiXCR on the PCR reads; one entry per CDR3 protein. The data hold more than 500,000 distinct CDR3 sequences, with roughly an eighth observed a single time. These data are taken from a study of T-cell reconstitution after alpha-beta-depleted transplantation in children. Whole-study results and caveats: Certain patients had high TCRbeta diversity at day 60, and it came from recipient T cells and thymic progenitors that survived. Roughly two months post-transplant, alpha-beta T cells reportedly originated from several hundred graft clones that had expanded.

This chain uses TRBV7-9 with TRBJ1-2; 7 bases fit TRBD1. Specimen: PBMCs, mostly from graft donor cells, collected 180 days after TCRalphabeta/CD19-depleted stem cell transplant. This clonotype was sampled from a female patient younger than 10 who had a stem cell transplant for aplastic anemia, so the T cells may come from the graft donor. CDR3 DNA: TGTGCCAGCAGCCACGACAGGGTCCGGAACTATGGCTACACCTTC. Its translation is CASSHDRVRNYGYTF.